What follows are 11 T cell receptor beta chains derived from one specimen sequenced in a study of T cell repertoires in cytomegalovirus infection. MiXCR was run by TCRdb on the reads, yielding one entry per CDR3 protein. The sample consists of around 500,000 distinct CDR3 sequences, roughly 46% of them appearing once. Their cognate antigens are unknown. Material: cultured PBMCs, obtained from culture after CMV antigen stimulation. The receptor set was obtained from a human donor in good health (CMV status not recorded). Some clones in this sample may be carry-over from other donors' samples.

This chain connects TRBV6-6 to TRBJ2-1; 8 bases map to TRBD2. Per the germline V gene, CDR1 is MNHNY and CDR2 is SVGAGI (reference sequence). V gave up 2 bases and J gave up 9 bases; unmatched junction bases: 9. CDR3 length: 15 residues. CDR3: CASSYRGLVFVEQFF. CDR3 in DNA: TGTGCCAGCAGTTACAGGGGACTAGTCTTTGTTGAGCAGTTCTTC.

This chain connects TRBV27 to TRBJ2-7; 12 bases are a match to TRBD2. The CDR3 has 14 amino acids. V lost 6 bases to trimming and J lost 6 bases; unmatched junction nucleotides: 6. CDR1 MNHEY and CDR2 SMNVEV come from the germline V gene (reference sequence). CDR3 protein: CASRLAGGRGEQYF. The CDR3 DNA follows: TGTGCCAGCAGACTAGCGGGGGGCCGGGGCGAGCAGTACTTC.

The chain couples TRBV11-2 to TRBJ2-1; 8 bases are a match to TRBD2. The CDR3 is 17 amino acids. Germline assignment: CDR1 SGHAT and CDR2 FQNNGV. The ends lost 5 bases at V and 0 bases at J; junction bases unmatched: 9. The CDR3 region is CASSPRGGGSSYNEQFF. The CDR3 region has the DNA TGTGCCAGCAGCCCCAGGGGCGGGGGGAGCTCCTACAATGAGCAGTTCTTC.

The J gene is TRBJ1-1, the V gene TRBV7-8; TRBD1 is a possible D gene (5 bases). Trimming stripped 5 bases from V and 2 bases from J, with 15 bases between. Germline V gene sequence: CDR1 SGHVS, CDR2 FQNEAQ. The CDR3 extends over 15 amino acids. As DNA, the CDR3 is TGTGCCAGCAGCCTATTATCGACAGCCAACACTGAAGCTTTCTTT. Encoded protein: CASSLLSTANTEAFF.

V and J are TRBV2 and TRBJ2-3, with D uncertain. V shed 8 bases and J shed 1 base, with 1 base lying between them. Germline assignment: CDR1 SNHLY and CDR2 FYNNEI. The CDR3 spans 10 residues. CDR3 residues: CASRTDTQYF. The CDR3 bases are TGTGCCAGCCGCACAGATACGCAGTATTTT. The variable domain in full, with the rest retrieved from reference TRBV2 and TRBJ2-3, is EPEVTQTPSHQVTQMGQEVILRCVPISNHLYFYWYRQILGQKVEFLVSFYNNEISEKSEIFDDQFSVERPDGSNFTLKIRSTKLEDSAMYFCASRTDTQYFGPGTRLTVL.

This clonotype showed up just a few times. The chain couples TRBV6-2 or TRBV6-3 to TRBJ2-7, with 12 bases fitting TRBD1. Germline CDR1 is MNHEY and CDR2 is SVGEGT. The CDR3 has 14 amino acids. V dropped 6 bases and J dropped 5; count of bases not matched to a gene: 5. The CDR3 DNA reads as TGTGCCAGCAGACCGGGACAGGGGGCCCACGAGCAGTACTTC. Its protein product is CASRPGQGAHEQYF.

The J gene is TRBJ2-1, the V gene TRBV5-1, with a weak D call TRBD2 (6 bases). Trimming shortened V by 0 bases and J by 7 bases, and 14 bases separated the two germline ends. CDR1 and CDR2 from the germline V gene are SGHRS and YFSETQ. This CDR3 is 15 amino acids long. CDR3: CASSLVLANLNEQFF. In nucleotides, the CDR3 is TGCGCCAGCAGCTTGGTCCTAGCGAACCTGAATGAGCAGTTCTTC.

The chain employs TRBV11-2 and TRBJ2-7, with no clear D. The germline CDR1 and CDR2 sequences are SGHAT and FQNNGV. V lost 5 bases and J 3 bases, leaving 11 bases between the germline ends. CDR3 length equals 13 residues. The CDR3 DNA sequence: TGTGCCAGCAGCCCCTACTCAGTCTACGAGCAGTACTTC. Protein sequence: CASSPYSVYEQYF.

The chain links TRBV7-9 to TRBJ2-1, with 9 bases fitting TRBD2. This CDR3 has 15 amino acids. CDR1 SEHNR and CDR2 FQNEAQ come from the germline V gene (reference sequence). Germline trimming cut 2 bases from V and 8 bases from J; bases unmatched to any gene: 7. Here the CDR3 reads CASSLRSGGTDEQFF. Written as DNA, the CDR3 is TGTGCCAGCAGCTTACGTAGCGGGGGTACGGATGAGCAGTTCTTC.

This rearrangement joins TRBV7-7 to TRBJ2-1, with 9 nucleotides matching TRBD1. Per the germline V gene, CDR1 is SSHAT and CDR2 is FNYEAQ (reference sequence). The J segment lost 5 bases and the V segment lost 4 bases, leaving 15 bases of the junction unmatched. The CDR3 has 18 amino acids. CDR3 sequence: CASSSSRTGGRSHNEQFF. CDR3 DNA sequence: TGTGCCAGCAGCTCGTCCCGTACAGGGGGCAGATCTCACAATGAGCAGTTCTTC. Combining the CDR3 with reference TRBV7-7 and TRBJ2-1 gives the whole variable domain GAGVSQSPRYKVTKRGQDVTLRCDPISSHATLYWYQQALGQGPEFLTYFNYEAQPDKSGLPSDRFSAERPEGSISTLTIQRTEQRDSAMYRCASSSSRTGGRSHNEQFFGPGTRLTVL.

The CDR3 DNA reads TGCAGTGCTAGATTGGGGGAGAATCAGCCCCAGCATTTT. Translating gives CSARLGENQPQHF. The chain recombines TRBV20-1 with TRBJ1-5; TRBD1 might be the D (5 bases). In germline, CDR1 is DFQATT, CDR2 SNEGSKA (reference sequence). V was shortened by 2 bases and J by 4 bases, with 9 bases between the two germline ends. CDR3 length equals 13 residues.